This T cell receptor (beta chain) was sequenced for a study of CD8 T cells in Susac syndrome (dated by TCRdb to about 2019). For context, the study as a whole: Repertoire sequencing was used to test whether CD8+ T cell activation and differentiation in Susac syndrome was antigen driven. Here is what the overall study found, with its caveats: The TCR sequencing and HLA analysis was acknowledged to have included a relatively small number of individuals.

Regarding this clonotype: No cognate antigen has been identified for it. No per-base quality is available; no much larger clone lies one base away.

RNA was extracted with the RNeasy kit and roughly 0.5 to 1 ug was reverse transcribed using random hexamers. TCR beta CDR3 regions were amplified with the immunoSEQ multiplex PCR assay covering 54 Vbeta and 13 Jbeta segments. PCR amplification bias was corrected by using a synthetic template baseline for primer optimization and computational correction. On the authors' methods: Reads were annotated to V, D and J genes per IMGT and analyzed with immunoSEQ Analyzer, keeping only productive sequences. Clonality was computed as one minus Shannon entropy normalized by log2 of the number of productive unique sequences. For each patient and control, public and private clones were evaluated within the 100 most prevalent clones. Clones were defined as Susac-specific if absent from the healthy and MS cohorts, from around 1,000 published viral clones and from other ImmuneACCESS disease sequences. TCRdb ran its own pipeline on the public reads, namely fastp trimming at Q25 and MiXCR clone calling, and kept in-frame beta chains. Identical CDR3 protein sequences are pooled into one entry, listed with their most common genes and DNA. None of the V and J calls come from the authors' own analysis; TCRdb made them. The sample contains roughly 150,000 distinct CDR3 sequences, about 92% of them found a single time. The ten most abundant clones make up roughly 0.08% of the sample.

High-throughput TCR beta sequencing profiled peripheral blood CD8+ and CD4+ T cells from healthy donors, Susac syndrome patients and multiple sclerosis patients. Healthy donors were included as age- and sex-matched controls. Bulk CD8+ and CD4+ T cells were purified by magnetic negative isolation, while CD8+ TEMRA cells were enriched using FACS. Blood was collected in EDTA tubes and processed within 24 hours, with PBMCs isolated through density gradient centrifugation. PBMCs destined for TCR sequencing were cryopreserved in liquid nitrogen and later thawed in a 37 °C water bath. Purity of sorted or isolated CD4+, CD8+ and CD8+ TEMRA cells was at least 90%. Sequenced: CD4+ T cells from PBMCs. The TCR originated in a human donor in good health.

The DNA reads TGTGCCAGCAGGACAGTACTAGCGGGGAACCAAGAGACCCAGTACTTC. It codes for CASRTVLAGNQETQYF. The V and J segments used are TRBV6-2 or TRBV6-3 and TRBJ2-5; 10 central bases correspond to TRBD2. For this chain, trimming is 6 bases at the V end and 0 bases at the J end, and the number of junction bases without a gene match is 7. Counted from cysteine to phenylalanine, this CDR3 has 16 amino acids. The DNA shown is the 48-base CDR3, in frame from base 1. In the germline V gene, CDR1 corresponds to MNHEY and CDR2 to SVGEGT.